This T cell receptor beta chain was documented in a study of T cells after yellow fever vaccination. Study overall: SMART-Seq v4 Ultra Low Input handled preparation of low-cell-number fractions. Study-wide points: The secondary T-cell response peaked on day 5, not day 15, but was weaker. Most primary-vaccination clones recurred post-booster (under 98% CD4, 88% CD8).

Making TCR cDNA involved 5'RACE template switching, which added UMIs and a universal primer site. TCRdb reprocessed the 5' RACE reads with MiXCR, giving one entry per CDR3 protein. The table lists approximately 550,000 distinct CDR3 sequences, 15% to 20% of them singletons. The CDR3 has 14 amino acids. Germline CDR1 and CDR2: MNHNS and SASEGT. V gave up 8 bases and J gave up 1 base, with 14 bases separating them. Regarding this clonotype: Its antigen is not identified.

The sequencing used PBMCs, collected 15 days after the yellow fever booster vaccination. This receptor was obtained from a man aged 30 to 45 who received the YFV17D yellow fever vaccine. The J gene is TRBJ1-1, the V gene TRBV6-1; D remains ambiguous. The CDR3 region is CASANRHANTEAFF. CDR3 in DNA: TGTGCCAGCGCAAACAGACACGCGAACACTGAAGCTTTCTTT.